This TCR beta chain is drawn from a study of shared clonotypes between healthy human individuals. The CDR3 totals 15 residues. The germline gives CDR1 SNHLY, CDR2 FYNNEI. The V end was cut by 6 bases, the J end by 1 base, with 15 bases between. Study-wide results and caveats: Though the depth was large, rarefaction showed that sorted-subset sequencing was incomplete.

Only in-frame clones appear in the TCRdb table, and some are missing; sequencing was by immunoSEQ multiplex PCR. Of approximately 2,000,000 clones listed, approximately 92% are singletons. CD45RO-negative, CCR7-selected cells formed the naive CD8 fraction, which excluded terminally differentiated effector memory CD45RA+ cells. As regards this clone: Its specificity is not known.

Sequencing used naive CD8+ T cells from PBMCs. This sequence joins TRBV2 and TRBJ1-1, with D possibly TRBD1 on 6 matching bases. The TCR originated in a man aged 18-30 years in good health. Some clones in this sample may be carry-over from other donors' samples. As DNA, the CDR3 is TGTGCCAGCAGGGTCCCGGGACAACCGAACACTGAAGCTTTCTTT. This translates into CASRVPGQPNTEAFF.